The rows below give T cell receptor beta chains drawn from one sample of a study of shared clonotypes between healthy human individuals. Generated by immunoSEQ multiplex PCR, the TCRdb table keeps only in-frame clones and is missing some. The sample yields a few million clones, almost 96% seen once. What was sequenced was naive CD4+ T cells sorted from blood. The receptor source for this set is a young man in good health. Both conserved end residues are part of each CDR3. A D gene is named only where the DNA matches it firmly. A row's size may be missing; if present it is once, few, many or a size class.

size,V,J,D,DNA,CDR3
.,TRBV19,TRBJ2-7,TRBD1,TGTGCCAGTAGTAAGGACAGGGGAGCCTACGAGCAGTACTTC,CASSKDRGAYEQYF
.,TRBV5-1,TRBJ2-5,TRBD2,TGCGCCAGCAGCGGGCAACCTAGCGGGGGGTCAGAGACCCAGTACTTC,CASSGQPSGGSETQYF
.,TRBV4-1,TRBJ1-2,.,TGCGCCAGCAGCCAAGCACCACAGGGTATTCAAGACTATGGCTACACCTTC,CASSQAPQGIQDYGYTF
.,TRBV2,TRBJ2-5,TRBD2,TGTGCCAGCAGTCCCGGGACTAGCGGGTCCCATTCGTACTTC,CASSPGTSGSHSYF
.,TRBV5-4,TRBJ2-3,TRBD2,TGTGCCAGCAGCTTGGACGCTAGCGGGAGGGCAGATACGCAGTATTTT,CASSLDASGRADTQYF
.,TRBV4-2,TRBJ2-6,TRBD2,TGTGCCAGCAGCCAAGGGGAGGGATTAAGCTCTGGGGCCAACGTCCTGACTTTC,CASSQGEGLSSGANVLTF
.,TRBV10-2,TRBJ1-5,.,TGCGCCAGCGCAAGAGGGGTTTTCGGCAATCAGCCCCAGCATTTT,CASARGVFGNQPQHF
.,TRBV6-1,TRBJ1-1,TRBD1,TGTGCCAGCAGCCCACAGGGGGCGAACACTGAAGCTTTCTTT,CASSPQGANTEAFF
.,TRBV7-6,TRBJ1-1,.,TGTGCCAGCAGCTGGGGGGGAGGTTTCCAAGACACTGAAGCTTTCTTT,CASSWGGGFQDTEAFF
.,TRBV5-1,TRBJ2-7,.,TGCGCCAGCAGCTTAGAGGGGGGCCACTCCTACGAGCAGTACTTC,CASSLEGGHSYEQYF
.,TRBV19,TRBJ1-1,TRBD1,TGTGCCAGTAGTATGCAGGGACAGGGCGGGGTAGGGGCTGAAGCTTTCTTT,CASSMQGQGGVGAEAFF
once,TRBV28,TRBJ1-2,TRBD1,TGTGCCAGCAGCCACCGGGACAGGGCGTGGGGCTACACCTTC,CASSHRDRAWGYTF
.,TRBV25-1,TRBJ1-1,.,TGTGCCAGCAGTGAATCAGGGATCCTGAACACTGAAGCTTTCTTT,CASSESGILNTEAFF
once,TRBV10-1,TRBJ2-5,.,TGCGCCAGCAGTGCTGGCTCCCTCGGGCATATTCAGTACTTC,CASSAGSLGHIQYF
.,TRBV18,TRBJ2-1,TRBD2,TGTGCCAGCTCCCAGCTCGGGACTAGCCTGTACAATGAGCAGTTCTTC,CASSQLGTSLYNEQFF
.,TRBV11-2,TRBJ2-5,.,TGTGCCAGCAGCTCCCAGGGAGAGACCCAGTACTTC,CASSSQGETQYF
.,TRBV30,TRBJ2-5,.,TGTGCGGTGGAGGGTTGGGAGACCCAGTACTTC,CAVEGWETQYF
once,TRBV4-1,TRBJ2-7,.,TGCGCCAGCAGCCAAGATCTCGCAGGAGGAGGCTACGAGCAGTACTTC,CASSQDLAGGGYEQYF
.,TRBV7-8,TRBJ2-2,TRBD2,TGTGCCAGCAGCAAGGAACTAGCGGGACACACCGGGGAGCTGTTTTTT,CASSKELAGHTGELFF
.,TRBV7-2,TRBJ1-3,.,TGTGCCAGCAGCTTAGATCTACAGGAGCTAGTGGGCTCTGGAAACACCATATATTTT,CASSLDLQELVGSGNTIYF
.,TRBV15,TRBJ2-3,.,TGTGCCACCAGCACTGAGGGGTTTATTTGGACAGATACGCAGTATTTT,CATSTEGFIWTDTQYF
.,TRBV5-6,TRBJ1-1,TRBD1,TGTGCCAGCAGCCCGGGACAGGTTGGAACTGAAGCTTTCTTT,CASSPGQVGTEAFF
.,TRBV10-3,TRBJ2-3,.,TGTGCCATCGGGTTCGATGCAGATACGCAGTATTTT,CAIGFDADTQYF
.,TRBV6-4,TRBJ1-2,.,TGTGCCAGCAGTGACTCGATTGGCTACACCTTC,CASSDSIGYTF